This is a list of T cell receptor beta chains from one sample in a study of CD8 T cells in Susac syndrome. Each CDR3 protein gets one entry after TCRdb re-called the immunoSEQ multiplex PCR reads with MiXCR. Here the sample spans roughly 130,000 distinct CDR3 sequences, roughly 95% being singletons. Sample: CD4+ T cells from PBMCs. All receptors come from a human donor in good health. CDR3s include the opening cysteine and the closing phenylalanine or tryptophan.

TRBV11-2	TRBJ2-2	CASSLDWALGGELFF
TRBV5-1	TRBJ2-7	CASSLIPGSYEQYF
TRBV20-1	TRBJ2-2	CSAPDRNTGELFF
TRBV5-1	TRBJ2-1	CASSLGLAGEGGQFF
TRBV6-6	TRBJ2-7	CASRESGEGYEQYF
TRBV12-3/TRBV12-4	TRBJ1-5	CASSDQGLRGQPQHF
TRBV11-2	TRBJ2-7	CASSSTRGEQYF
TRBV20-1	TRBJ2-7	CSARDSSISYEQYF
TRBV10-3	TRBJ1-5	CAISEGGGDGGNQPQHF
TRBV10-2	TRBJ2-5	CASSGGGVGTQYF
TRBV24-1	TRBJ1-5	CATSDGRTRNQPQHF
TRBV15	TRBJ2-3	CATSRPAGRDTDTQYF
TRBV2	TRBJ2-5	CASSGGLQETQYF
TRBV12-3/TRBV12-4	TRBJ2-1	CASSFGREPVYNEQFF
TRBV2	TRBJ1-5	CASSWTDNQPQHF
TRBV2	TRBJ1-1	CASSPERIEAFF
TRBV29-1	TRBJ1-1	CSVEPNTEAFF
TRBV19	TRBJ2-3	CASSLQLPTDTQYF
TRBV5-1	TRBJ1-4	CASSLRRGNEKLFF
TRBV7-9	TRBJ1-4	CASSSAGGGEKLFF